Described below is a single T cell receptor (beta chain) sequence and its context. Antigen specificity is unknown. The record originates from a study of cytomegalovirus exposure and HLA in healthy donors. Sequencing was performed with immunoSEQ multiplex PCR; in TCRdb, only in-frame clones are kept and a portion is missing. The table includes hundreds of thousands of clones, around 86% detected once. Points from the study as a whole: Cytomegalovirus association was assigned to more than 150 TCR beta chains. Reports credit the classifier with highly specific, highly sensitive diagnosis of cytomegalovirus status. In the roughly 130 validation repertoires, a later analysis found that first-cohort TCR clusters tended to co-occur.

The donors were in the roughly 130-subject validation cohort, distinct from the approximately 700-subject first cohort. In germline, CDR1 is KGHSH, CDR2 LQKENI. CDR3 length: 18 residues. V lost 3 bases to trimming and J lost 6 bases; unmatched junction nucleotides: 14. The chain uses TRBV18 and TRBJ2-7, with 13 bases that match TRBD2. Sequenced sample: PBMCs. This TCR was sampled from a woman in her 30s in good health and CMV-seropositive. The CDR3, as DNA: TGTGCCAGCTCACCTAAGCCCTGGACTAGCGGGAGTCGTGGCGAGCAGTACTTC. It translates to CASSPKPWTSGSRGEQYF. Full variable domain (missing parts from reference TRBV18 and TRBJ2-7): NAGVMQNPRHLVRRRGQEARLRCSPMKGHSHVYWYRQLPEEGLKFMVYLQKENIIDESGMPKERFSAEFPKEGPSILRIQQVVRGDSAAYFCASSPKPWTSGSRGEQYFGPGTRLTVT.